A selection of T cell receptor beta chains follows, all from one sample in a study of identical twins. TCRdb redid the calling of the 5' RACE reads with MiXCR, one entry per CDR3 protein. The table lists about 260,000 distinct CDR3 sequences, 5.5% to 8% of them singletons. The same data also went into a second study, on yellow fever vaccine responses in identical twins.

The sequenced sample consisted of memory (CD45RO+) T cells sorted from blood. The receptors were sampled from a woman between 18 and 30 years old in good health. Both conserved end residues are part of each CDR3. The order of the fields is clone size, D gene, J gene, V gene, CDR3 protein, CDR3 DNA. The D gene is left open where the match is weak. A row's size may be missing; if present it is once, few, many or a size class.

abundance: NA; d_gene: TRBD2; j_gene: TRBJ2-1; v_gene: TRBV10-3; CDR3aa: CATENSTSGAEQFF; CDR3nt: TGTGCCACCGAAAACTCGACTAGCGGAGCTGAGCAGTTCTTC
abundance: NA; d_gene: TRBD2; j_gene: TRBJ2-3; v_gene: TRBV3-1; CDR3aa: CASSRGAGSTDTQYF; CDR3nt: TGTGCCAGCAGCCGAGGAGCGGGGTCCACAGATACGCAGTATTTT
abundance: many; d_gene: NA; j_gene: TRBJ2-1; v_gene: TRBV18; CDR3aa: CASSPPTSWEQFF; CDR3nt: TGTGCCAGCTCACCACCGACCTCTTGGGAGCAGTTCTTC
abundance: many; d_gene: NA; j_gene: TRBJ2-2; v_gene: TRBV5-5; CDR3aa: CASSRTNIGELFF; CDR3nt: TGTGCCAGCAGTCGGACTAACATCGGGGAGCTGTTTTTT
abundance: many; d_gene: NA; j_gene: TRBJ1-1; v_gene: TRBV18; CDR3aa: CASTQGNTEAFF; CDR3nt: TGTGCCAGCACTCAGGGCAACACTGAAGCTTTCTTT
abundance: many; d_gene: TRBD2; j_gene: TRBJ2-1; v_gene: TRBV4-1; CDR3aa: CASSPMGLAGGPRSYNEQFF; CDR3nt: TGCGCCAGCAGTCCTATGGGATTGGCGGGAGGGCCGAGATCCTACAATGAGCAGTTCTTC
abundance: NA; d_gene: NA; j_gene: TRBJ2-7; v_gene: TRBV4-2; CDR3aa: CASSQRNDEQYF; CDR3nt: TGTGCCAGCAGCCAGCGTAACGACGAGCAGTACTTC
abundance: NA; d_gene: NA; j_gene: TRBJ1-4; v_gene: TRBV5-6; CDR3aa: CASNRPGGIKLFF; CDR3nt: TGTGCCAGCAACCGGCCCGGGGGGATAAAACTGTTTTTT
abundance: NA; d_gene: NA; j_gene: TRBJ1-5; v_gene: TRBV5-1; CDR3aa: CASSLDGGYNQPQHF; CDR3nt: TGCGCCAGCAGCTTGGACGGGGGGTACAATCAGCCCCAGCATTTT
abundance: many; d_gene: NA; j_gene: TRBJ1-1; v_gene: TRBV10-3; CDR3aa: CGSGNYTEAFF; CDR3nt: TGTGGGTCAGGTAATTACACTGAAGCTTTCTTT
abundance: NA; d_gene: NA; j_gene: TRBJ2-1; v_gene: TRBV28; CDR3aa: CASSFLYSGVQGRYSYNEQFF; CDR3nt: TGTGCCAGCAGTTTCCTATATAGCGGTGTACAGGGGCGATACTCCTACAATGAGCAGTTCTTC
abundance: NA; d_gene: NA; j_gene: TRBJ2-1; v_gene: TRBV5-1; CDR3aa: CASSSNPTGEYSYNEQFF; CDR3nt: TGCGCCAGCAGCTCAAACCCTACGGGGGAGTACTCCTACAATGAGCAGTTCTTC
abundance: many; d_gene: TRBD1; j_gene: TRBJ1-5; v_gene: TRBV27; CDR3aa: CASSPDRAFNQPQHF; CDR3nt: TGTGCCAGCAGTCCCGACAGGGCCTTCAATCAGCCCCAGCATTTT
abundance: NA; d_gene: TRBD1; j_gene: TRBJ2-6; v_gene: TRBV28; CDR3aa: CASSLNRGLSSGANVLTF; CDR3nt: TGTGCCAGCAGCCTCAACAGGGGCCTTAGTTCTGGGGCCAACGTCCTGACTTTC
abundance: many; d_gene: NA; j_gene: TRBJ2-5; v_gene: TRBV12-3/TRBV12-4; CDR3aa: CASSFIETQYF; CDR3nt: TGTGCCAGCAGTTTTATCGAGACCCAGTACTTC
abundance: few; d_gene: TRBD1; j_gene: TRBJ2-7; v_gene: TRBV7-2; CDR3aa: CASWTGEYEQYF; CDR3nt: TGTGCCAGCTGGACAGGTGAATACGAGCAGTACTTC
abundance: many; d_gene: NA; j_gene: TRBJ1-2; v_gene: TRBV4-1; CDR3aa: CASSQAGTANYGYTF; CDR3nt: TGCGCCAGCAGCCAAGCGGGAACAGCTAACTATGGCTACACCTTC
abundance: NA; d_gene: NA; j_gene: TRBJ1-1; v_gene: TRBV7-9; CDR3aa: CASSLVGAFGTEAFF; CDR3nt: TGTGCCAGCAGCTTAGTAGGGGCGTTCGGCACTGAAGCTTTCTTT
abundance: few; d_gene: NA; j_gene: TRBJ2-1; v_gene: TRBV28; CDR3aa: CASSPSSLGDHEQFF; CDR3nt: TGTGCCAGCAGCCCTTCTAGCTTGGGTGACCATGAGCAGTTCTTC
abundance: few; d_gene: NA; j_gene: TRBJ2-1; v_gene: TRBV28; CDR3aa: CASSFGPFEQFF; CDR3nt: TGTGCCAGCAGTTTCGGTCCGTTTGAGCAGTTCTTC
abundance: few; d_gene: NA; j_gene: TRBJ2-1; v_gene: TRBV28; CDR3aa: CASWGPSNTYNEQFF; CDR3nt: TGTGCCAGCTGGGGGCCTAGTAATACCTACAATGAGCAGTTCTTC
abundance: few; d_gene: TRBD1; j_gene: TRBJ2-1; v_gene: TRBV7-2; CDR3aa: CASGRGHTNEQFF; CDR3nt: TGTGCCAGCGGAAGGGGGCACACAAATGAGCAGTTCTTC
abundance: many; d_gene: NA; j_gene: TRBJ2-1; v_gene: TRBV5-1; CDR3aa: CASSLTRGVGIISPYNEQFF; CDR3nt: TGCGCCAGCAGCTTGACAAGAGGGGTGGGAATCATATCCCCCTACAATGAGCAGTTCTTC
abundance: NA; d_gene: NA; j_gene: TRBJ2-1; v_gene: TRBV28; CDR3aa: CASRDASRDEQFF; CDR3nt: TGTGCCAGCCGGGACGCGTCTCGGGATGAGCAGTTCTTC
abundance: few; d_gene: NA; j_gene: TRBJ1-2; v_gene: TRBV4-1; CDR3aa: CASSRSLSADYGYTF; CDR3nt: TGCGCCAGCAGCCGGTCTCTTTCAGCGGACTATGGCTACACCTTC
abundance: few; d_gene: NA; j_gene: TRBJ1-1; v_gene: TRBV2; CDR3aa: CASSVRRANTEAFF; CDR3nt: TGTGCCAGCAGTGTACGAAGGGCCAACACTGAAGCTTTCTTT
abundance: few; d_gene: NA; j_gene: TRBJ2-7; v_gene: TRBV18; CDR3aa: CASSPPGAGISYEQYF; CDR3nt: TGTGCCAGCTCACCACCCGGGGCAGGAATCTCCTACGAGCAGTACTTC
abundance: many; d_gene: NA; j_gene: TRBJ2-2; v_gene: TRBV3-1; CDR3aa: CASSFGGPSPGELFF; CDR3nt: TGTGCCAGCAGCTTTGGGGGACCCAGCCCCGGGGAGCTGTTTTTT
abundance: many; d_gene: TRBD2; j_gene: TRBJ2-1; v_gene: TRBV28; CDR3aa: CASRIPGLADNEQFF; CDR3nt: TGTGCCAGCAGGATCCCAGGACTAGCGGACAATGAGCAGTTCTTC
abundance: many; d_gene: NA; j_gene: TRBJ2-7; v_gene: TRBV5-1; CDR3aa: CASSLVTEGSAEQYF; CDR3nt: TGCGCCAGCAGCTTGGTGACGGAAGGGTCCGCCGAGCAGTACTTC
abundance: NA; d_gene: NA; j_gene: TRBJ2-2; v_gene: TRBV5-1; CDR3aa: CASSLGHRYTGELFF; CDR3nt: TGCGCCAGCAGCTTGGGACACCGATACACCGGGGAGCTGTTTTTT
abundance: NA; d_gene: TRBD1; j_gene: TRBJ2-3; v_gene: TRBV12-3/TRBV12-4; CDR3aa: CASSFSQGVGDTRYF; CDR3nt: TGTGCCAGCAGTTTCAGCCAGGGGGTAGGAGATACGCGGTATTTT
abundance: few; d_gene: TRBD1; j_gene: TRBJ1-1; v_gene: TRBV3-1; CDR3aa: CASSQLDRGTEAFF; CDR3nt: TGTGCCAGCAGCCAACTGGACAGGGGAACCGAAGCTTTCTTT
abundance: many; d_gene: TRBD1; j_gene: TRBJ2-3; v_gene: TRBV5-1; CDR3aa: CASSLGDRDTDTQYF; CDR3nt: TGCGCCAGCAGCTTGGGGGACAGAGACACAGATACGCAGTATTTT
abundance: NA; d_gene: TRBD2; j_gene: TRBJ2-7; v_gene: TRBV4-2; CDR3aa: CASSQLSGRASYEQYF; CDR3nt: TGTGCCAGCAGCCAACTTAGCGGGAGGGCCTCCTACGAGCAGTACTTC
abundance: many; d_gene: TRBD1; j_gene: TRBJ1-5; v_gene: TRBV4-1; CDR3aa: CASSQDGQGSQPQHF; CDR3nt: TGCGCCAGCAGCCAAGACGGACAGGGGAGTCAGCCCCAGCATTTT
abundance: many; d_gene: NA; j_gene: TRBJ1-2; v_gene: TRBV2; CDR3aa: CASSGSQGSGYTF; CDR3nt: TGTGCCAGCAGTGGAAGCCAGGGCTCTGGCTACACCTTC
abundance: few; d_gene: NA; j_gene: TRBJ2-1; v_gene: TRBV12-3/TRBV12-4; CDR3aa: CASTDVGINEQFF; CDR3nt: TGTGCCAGCACTGATGTTGGGATCAATGAGCAGTTCTTC
abundance: NA; d_gene: NA; j_gene: TRBJ1-1; v_gene: TRBV20-1; CDR3aa: CSARRLGVNTEAFF; CDR3nt: TGCAGTGCTAGGAGATTGGGGGTGAACACTGAAGCTTTCTTT
abundance: few; d_gene: TRBD2; j_gene: TRBJ2-1; v_gene: TRBV20-1; CDR3aa: CSASRSGGAYNEQFF; CDR3nt: TGCAGTGCTAGTAGAAGCGGGGGGGCTTACAATGAGCAGTTCTTC
abundance: once; d_gene: NA; j_gene: TRBJ1-2; v_gene: TRBV18; CDR3aa: CASSRSKEGYTF; CDR3nt: TGTGCCAGCTCACGATCTAAGGAGGGCTACACCTTC